This T cell receptor (beta chain) was recovered during a study of blood T cell repertoires in COVID-19. Study at large: Collection of acute and convalescent COVID-19 samples took place in the United States, Italy and Spain. From T cells, B-cell-depleted T cells, or PBMCs came the material, which was cDNA or gDNA.

Original methodology: It was from reference gene primer amplification that nucleated cell counts were estimated. The repertoire was sequenced with immunoSEQ multiplex PCR; TCRdb's copy has only in-frame clones and lacks some. From that table come the V and J calls and clone size; the DNA was used to work out D and trimming. The sample contains more than 55,000 clones, 85% to 90% of which appear only once. Seattle researchers signed up patients amid active infection and tracked them longitudinally. The CDR3 runs to 14 residues. Looked up from germline, CDR1 is SGHAT and CDR2 is FQNNGV. V lost 2 bases, J lost 0 bases, and 7 bases lay in between.

Sequencing was done on a sample of peripheral blood. The J gene is TRBJ1-1, the V gene TRBV11-2, with no clear D. The sequence derives from a woman aged 55-70 years with COVID-19, enrolled during active disease. The CDR3 sequence: CASSLSPMNTEAFF. The CDR3 DNA reads as TGTGCCAGCAGCTTAAGCCCGATGAACACTGAAGCTTTCTTT.